One and the same sample provided the 29 T cell receptor beta chains below, sequenced in a study of T cell changes during pregnancy in multiple sclerosis. TCRdb's table, derived via immunoSEQ multiplex PCR, lists solely in-frame clones and lacks some. This sample yields roughly 60,000 clones, of which roughly 90% are seen a single time; around 0.85% belongs to the top ten. The sample here was peripheral blood, taken before pregnancy. The receptor source for this set is a female donor with multiple sclerosis, enrolled in a pregnancy study.

The chain carries TRBV18 and TRBJ1-1, with a tentative D call TRBD1 (5 bases). V lost 3 bases to trimming and J lost 3 bases, with 14 bases between them. The CDR3 length is 15 residues. Germline CDR1 KGHSH, CDR2 LQKENI. CDR3 sequence: CASSPREALDTEAFF. Here the CDR3 DNA reads TGTGCCAGCTCACCCAGGGAGGCCCTGGACACTGAAGCTTTCTTT.

The rearrangement joins TRBV6-1 to TRBJ1-2; D is uncertain. CDR1 MNHNS and CDR2 SASEGT come from the germline V gene. This CDR3 is 16 amino acids long. The germline V and J ends were trimmed by 1 base and 0 bases, with 12 bases remaining between them. Here the CDR3 reads CASSEGGAGSNYGYTF. The CDR3 DNA is TGTGCCAGCAGTGAAGGTGGCGCAGGCTCTAACTATGGCTACACCTTC.

The chain has TRBV4-3 and TRBJ1-2; 11 nucleotides match TRBD1. Trimming cost V 3 bases and J 7 bases; bases outside gene matches: 7. Germline CDR1 is LGHNA and CDR2 is YSLEER. The CDR3 is 15 amino acids. CDR3 in DNA: TGCGCCAGCAGCCACGGACAGGGGGCGGTTGGTGGCTACACCTTC. This translates into CASSHGQGAVGGYTF.

The chain links TRBV29-1 to TRBJ2-1; TRBD2 matches 10 bases. The CDR3 has 13 residues. CDR1 and CDR2 (germline): SQVTM, ANQGSEA. V lost 6 bases, J lost 7 bases, and 6 bases stayed unmatched. The CDR3 DNA is TGCAGCGTCTGGGGTAGCGGGGGGAATGAGCAGTTCTTC. The encoded protein is CSVWGSGGNEQFF.

This chain links TRBV21-1 with TRBJ1-5; whether TRBD1, the table's D call, matches the DNA was not checked. TRBV21-1 constitutes a pseudogene. The CDR3 loop spans 15 amino acids. CDR3 coding DNA: TGTGCCAGCAGCAAAGTGGCAGGCCCGAATCAGCCCCAGCATTTT. It encodes CASSKVAGPNQPQHF.

The chain combines TRBV5-3 with TRBJ2-7, with 8 bases that match TRBD1. TRBV5-3 is placed among ORFs of uncertain function. There are 15 residues in the CDR3. V shed 0 bases, J shed 0 bases, and the junction held 2 bases outside the gene matches. For the CDR3, the DNA is TGTGCCAGAAGCTTGGCGCAGGGGGCCTCCTACGAGCAGTACTTC. This gives the protein CARSLAQGASYEQYF.

J is TRBJ1-4 and V is TRBV6-6; D gene unclear. This CDR3 has 11 residues. Per germline, CDR1 MNHNY and CDR2 SVGAGI (reference sequence). Trimming stripped 6 bases from V and 8 bases from J, with 7 bases between. Written as DNA, the CDR3 is TGTGCCAGCAGCCAAACAGAAAAACTGTTTTTT. Translation: CASSQTEKLFF.

This sequence joins TRBV6-1 and TRBJ2-1; the D gene is possibly TRBD1 (5 bases). Per the germline V gene, CDR1 is MNHNS and CDR2 is SASEGT. The CDR3 has 13 amino acids. Trimming took off 1 base at V and 5 bases at J, with 6 bases between the two ends. CDR3 loop: CASSEGTNNEQFF. In nucleotides, the CDR3 is TGTGCCAGCAGTGAAGGGACAAACAATGAGCAGTTCTTC.

This clone was observed once. This sequence joins TRBV12-5 and TRBJ2-1; no firm D call. V lost 3 bases and J 6 bases, leaving 6 bases between the germline ends. The germline V gene has CDR1 LGHNT and CDR2 FRNRAP. The CDR3 has 12 residues. The chain's CDR3 is CASGFRANEQFF. DNA for the CDR3: TGTGCTAGTGGTTTTCGAGCCAATGAGCAGTTCTTC. Variable domain in full (rest from reference TRBV12-5 and TRBJ2-1): DARVTQTPRHKVTEMGQEVTMRCQPILGHNTVFWYRQTMMQGLELLAYFRNRAPLDDSGMPKDRFSAEMPDATLATLKIQPSEPRDSAVYFCASGFRANEQFFGPGTRLTVL.

The V gene is TRBV10-3, the J gene TRBJ1-1; D is uncertain. The CDR3 spans 16 residues. CDR1 and CDR2 from the germline V gene are ENHRY and SYGVKD. The ends were cut back, 3 bases at V and 4 bases at J, with 18 bases in the middle. The CDR3 region is CAISDPSLSGRTEAFF. The DNA of the CDR3 is TGTGCCATCAGTGACCCGAGTTTATCAGGCCGCACTGAAGCTTTCTTT.

This clone was found once. The V gene is TRBV19, the J gene TRBJ1-5; D may be TRBD1 (5 bases). The CDR3 is made up of 15 amino acids. Per the germline V gene, CDR1 is LNHDA and CDR2 is SQIVND (reference sequence). The ends were cut back, 3 bases at V and 5 bases at J, with 14 bases in the middle. The CDR3 DNA follows: TGTGCCAGTAGTATTCGTCAGGGCTGGGATCAGCCCCAGCATTTT. The encoded protein is CASSIRQGWDQPQHF.

The chain combines TRBV27 with TRBJ1-1, with D possibly matching TRBD1 (5 bases). CDR1 is MNHEY, CDR2 SMNVEV, per germline (reference sequence). Between the trimmed V and J ends, which lost 3 bases and 1 base, there was a span of 6 bases. The CDR3 has 13 residues. In DNA form, the CDR3 reads TGTGCCAGCAGTTTGGGGGGGAACACTGAAGCTTTCTTT. Its protein is CASSLGGNTEAFF.

The chain uses TRBV9 and TRBJ2-7; 7 bases agree with TRBD1. CDR1 is SGDLS, CDR2 YYNGEE, per germline. Unmatched junction bases numbered 14, after V lost 3 bases and J lost 8 bases. This CDR3 region has 15 residues. Here the CDR3 DNA reads TGTGCCAGCAGCGGCCGGGACAGACAATACGAGAAGCAGTACTTC. It codes for CASSGRDRQYEKQYF.

By its share, this clone is medium-sized. The chain combines TRBV15 with TRBJ1-2, with a possible D match to TRBD1 (5 bases). The V gene's germline CDR1 is LNHNV and CDR2 YYDKDF (reference sequence). The CDR3 sequence is 14 residues long. Trimming took 0 bases from V and 7 from J, leaving 12 bases between them. The CDR3 DNA reads TGTGCCACCAGCAGAGATGGGGCAGGGTTTGGCTACACCTTC. It specifies CATSRDGAGFGYTF.

The J gene is TRBJ2-3, the V gene TRBV14, with TRBD1 matching 8 bases. CDR1 SGHDN and CDR2 FVKESK come from the germline V gene. Unmatched junction bases numbered 3, after V lost 4 bases and J lost 0 bases. The CDR3 spans 15 residues. CDR3 in DNA: TGTGCCAGCAGCCGTCAGGGGGCTAGCACAGATACGCAGTATTTT. This sequence encodes CASSRQGASTDTQYF. The entire variable domain, with the rest obtained from reference TRBV14 and TRBJ2-3, is as follows: EAGVTQFPSHSVIEKGQTVTLRCDPISGHDNLYWYRRVMGKEIKFLLHFVKESKQDESGMPNNRFLAERTGGTYSTLKVQPAELEDSGVYFCASSRQGASTDTQYFGPGTRLTVL.

CDR3 sequence (DNA): TGTGCCAGCAGTTACCCCTCGCGGGGGGCCTCCTACGAGCAGTACTTC. Residues: CASSYPSRGASYEQYF. The chain is built from TRBV6-6 and TRBJ2-7; 8 nucleotides agree with TRBD2. Germline lookup yields CDR1 MNHNY and CDR2 SVGAGI (reference sequence). CDR3 length: 16 amino acids. V gave up 2 bases and J gave up 0 bases; unmatched junction bases: 6.

The chain employs TRBV5-5 and TRBJ1-2, with D perhaps TRBD1 (6 bases). Germline CDR1 and CDR2: SGHKS and YYEKEE (reference sequence). The CDR3 is made up of 15 amino acids. Deletions cut 0 bases from V and 6 bases from J, with 15 bases between. The CDR3 loop is CASSLVRGRTNGYTF. Written as DNA, the CDR3 is TGTGCCAGCAGCTTGGTGCGGGGGCGAACCAATGGCTACACCTTC.

This rearrangement joins TRBV5-4 to TRBJ2-1, with 10 bases lining up with TRBD1. Trimming removed 7 bases from V and 7 bases from J; junction bases left unmatched: 11. Germline CDR1 reads SGHNT; CDR2 reads YYREEE (reference sequence). There are 15 residues in the CDR3. CDR3 bases: TGTGCCAGCCCCACCGGGACAGGGGATCGAAATGAGCAGTTCTTC. Translation gives CASPTGTGDRNEQFF.

This clone was recorded once. The gene calls are TRBV6-6 and TRBJ2-3; 8 bases align to TRBD2. Germline V gene data show CDR1 as MNHNY and CDR2 as SVGAGI (reference sequence). The CDR3 extends over 16 amino acids. V lost 5 bases, J lost 1 base, and 8 bases stayed unmatched. The CDR3 DNA sequence: TGTGCCAGCAGTCCCTCCGGGGGGGCTGGCACAGATACGCAGTATTTT. Its protein product is CASSPSGGAGTDTQYF.

V and J are TRBV6-1 and TRBJ1-2, with a possible D match to TRBD1 (6 bases). Per germline, CDR1 MNHNS and CDR2 SASEGT. The CDR3 sequence is 13 residues long. V gave up 6 bases and J gave up 5 bases, with 13 bases separating them. The CDR3 here is CASRVAGTYGYTF. The CDR3 nucleotides are TGTGCCAGCAGAGTGGCCGGGACATATGGCTACACCTTC.

J is TRBJ2-7 and V is TRBV6-5; D perhaps matches TRBD1 (7 bases). Trimming took off 1 base at V and 6 bases at J, with 16 bases between the two ends. Germline CDR1 and CDR2: MNHEY and SVGAGI. CDR3 size: 15 residues. CDR3: CASSYWPPQGGEQYF. The CDR3 DNA reads as TGTGCCAGCAGTTACTGGCCCCCGCAGGGGGGCGAGCAGTACTTC.

The CDR3 DNA reads as TGTGCCAGCAGCGTTACTCCAACAGGGGTGGAGACCCAGTACTTC. Translating gives CASSVTPTGVETQYF. This chain joins TRBV9 and TRBJ2-5; 7 bases fit TRBD1. The CDR3 extends over 15 amino acids. The germline V gene encodes CDR1 SGDLS and CDR2 YYNGEE. Germline trimming cut 2 bases from V and 5 bases from J; bases unmatched to any gene: 9.

The CDR3 bases are TGTGCCTGGGCGCAGACCGGGACATGGATGCTCAACACCGGGGAGCTGTTTTTT. Translating it yields CAWAQTGTWMLNTGELFF. The rearrangement joins TRBV30 to TRBJ2-2, with TRBD1 as a possible D gene (6 bases). Trimming stripped 5 bases from V and 2 bases from J, with 24 bases between. Germline loops: CDR1 GTSNPN, CDR2 SVGIG (reference sequence). The CDR3 sequence is 18 residues long.

This clone was observed many times. V is TRBV6-1 and J is TRBJ2-1; 12 bases match TRBD2. The CDR3 has 17 residues. The V and J ends lost 0 bases and 2 bases, in that order; junction bases with no gene match: 2. Germline V lookup: CDR1 MNHNS, CDR2 SASEGT. CDR3 DNA: TGTGCCAGCAGTGAAGCACCTAGCGGGGGGGCCTACAATGAGCAGTTCTTC. Encoded protein: CASSEAPSGGAYNEQFF.

This chain uses TRBV27 with TRBJ2-7; D is possibly TRBD1 (5 bases). Germline CDR1 MNHEY, CDR2 SMNVEV (reference sequence). The CDR3 extends over 13 amino acids. V lost 3 bases to trimming and J lost 1 base, with 7 bases between them. CDR3 in amino acids: CASSLTVSYEQYF. The DNA for the CDR3 is TGTGCCAGCAGTTTGACAGTTTCCTACGAGCAGTACTTC.

J is TRBJ1-6 and V is TRBV5-4; tentative D call: TRBD1 (6 bases). V was clipped by 3 bases and J by 5 bases, with 9 bases between them. This CDR3 region has 14 residues. Germline lookup yields CDR1 SGHNT and CDR2 YYREEE (reference sequence). The DNA of the CDR3 is TGTGCCAGCAGCTGGACAGTGGATAATTCACCCCTCCACTTT. It translates to CASSWTVDNSPLHF.

The chain employs TRBV19 and TRBJ1-1; 7 bases are a match to TRBD1. The CDR3 is made up of 14 amino acids. J was trimmed by 2 bases and V by 7 bases; bases with no gene match: 7. The V gene's germline CDR1 is LNHDA and CDR2 SQIVND (reference sequence). The CDR3 reads CASNPTGVNTEAFF. The CDR3 region has the DNA TGTGCCAGTAACCCTACAGGGGTAAACACTGAAGCTTTCTTT.

The CDR3 protein is CASSRTGHTEAFF. The CDR3 bases are TGTGCCAGCAGCAGGACAGGGCACACTGAAGCTTTCTTT. V gene TRBV7-6 combines with J gene TRBJ1-1, with 8 bases matching TRBD1. CDR1 is SGHVS and CDR2 is FNYEAQ in the germline V gene. Trimming cost V 5 bases and J 3 bases; bases outside gene matches: 2. This CDR3 is 13 amino acids long.

This clone appeared once. The chain recombines TRBV25-1 with TRBJ2-5, with D possibly matching TRBD1 (6 bases). Per germline, CDR1 MGHDK and CDR2 SYGVNS. The CDR3 loop spans 14 amino acids. V was pared by 4 bases and J by 3 bases, with 12 bases between. The CDR3 here is CASSVHRAEETQYF. The CDR3 DNA reads TGTGCCAGCAGTGTACACAGGGCGGAAGAGACCCAGTACTTC.